A single sample is the source of the 31 T cell receptor beta chains below, sequenced in a study of cytomegalovirus exposure and HLA in healthy donors. Primers for the PCR totalled 60 Vbeta and 13 Jbeta. The table came from immunoSEQ multiplex PCR; TCRdb's copy has only in-frame clones and leaves some out. The sample has about 150,000 clones; 65% to 85% are singletons. Specimen: PBMCs. The receptors shown here come from a woman aged 40 to 50 in good health and CMV-seropositive.

This clone was counted a single time. The chain carries TRBV5-1 and TRBJ1-1; no clear D. There are 15 residues in the CDR3. Germline V gene lookup returns CDR1 SGHRS and CDR2 YFSETQ. The ends were cut back, 1 base at V and 0 bases at J, with 10 bases in the middle. DNA for the CDR3: TGCGCCAGCAGCTTGTCGGCAGGTTTGAACACTGAAGCTTTCTTT. It encodes CASSLSAGLNTEAFF.

This sequence joins TRBV5-4 and TRBJ2-7, with 10 positions matching TRBD2. This CDR3 comprises 15 residues. CDR1 is SGHNT, CDR2 YYREEE, per germline (reference sequence). The V segment lost 3 bases and the J segment 3 bases; nucleotides outside the gene matches: 6. CDR3 residues: CASSSNIAGGYEQYF. In nucleotides, the CDR3 is TGTGCCAGCAGCTCCAACATAGCGGGAGGCTACGAGCAGTACTTC. Based on the CDR3 plus reference TRBV5-4 and TRBJ2-7, the full variable domain is ETGVTQSPTHLIKTRGQQVTLRCSSQSGHNTVSWYQQALGQGPQFIFQYYREEENGRGNFPPRFSGLQFPNYSSELNVNALELDDSALYLCASSSNIAGGYEQYFGPGTRLTVT.

The chain employs TRBV14 and TRBJ2-1; 8 nucleotides line up with TRBD2. Germline V gene sequence: CDR1 SGHDN, CDR2 FVKESK. V was pared by 5 bases and J by 9 bases, with 3 bases of the junction left unmatched. The CDR3 runs 12 residues. In DNA, the CDR3 is TGTGCCAGCAGCGTTAGCGGGACTGAGCAGTTCTTC. Encoded protein: CASSVSGTEQFF.

This sequence joins TRBV6-6 and TRBJ2-7; perhaps TRBD1 as D (6 bases). Trimming cost V 2 bases and J 9 bases, with 8 bases left between them. The CDR3 spans 11 residues. Germline V gives CDR1 MNHNY, CDR2 SVGAGI (reference sequence). CDR3 DNA: TGTGCCAGCAGTTACGACAGGAGGCAGTACTTC. Its translation: CASSYDRRQYF.

The V and J genes are TRBV9 and TRBJ2-7; no clear D gene. This CDR3 comprises 13 residues. V lost 4 bases and J 0 bases, leaving 8 bases between the germline ends. Germline V gene data show CDR1 as SGDLS and CDR2 as YYNGEE. CDR3 sequence reads: CASSSPSSYEQYF. As DNA, the CDR3 is TGTGCCAGCAGCTCCCCGAGCTCCTACGAGCAGTACTTC.

The chain employs TRBV9 and TRBJ1-4, with 8 bases identical to TRBD1. The germline V gene has CDR1 SGDLS and CDR2 YYNGEE. V dropped 0 bases and J dropped 6; count of bases not matched to a gene: 4. The CDR3 spans 15 residues. The CDR3 region has the DNA TGTGCCAGCAGCGTAGGGCAGGGGGCTCATGAAAAACTGTTTTTT. This sequence encodes CASSVGQGAHEKLFF.

The chain carries TRBV6-1 and TRBJ2-3, with 7 bases aligning to TRBD1. The CDR3 spans 15 residues. Looked up from germline, CDR1 is MNHNS and CDR2 is SASEGT. Trimming took 6 bases from V and 4 from J; bases not matched to a gene: 10. This CDR3 reads CASSAQRGLPDTQYF. The CDR3 nucleotides are TGTGCCAGCAGCGCCCAAAGGGGGCTTCCAGATACGCAGTATTTT.

The chain uses TRBV11-3 and TRBJ1-2; D gene ambiguous. The germline V gene encodes CDR1 SGHNT and CDR2 YENEEA. V dropped 4 bases and J dropped 8 bases, with 14 bases sitting between them. The CDR3 is 13 residues long. CDR3 region: CASSWGGGRGYTF. CDR3 DNA: TGTGCCAGCAGCTGGGGAGGCGGGCGAGGCTACACCTTC.

V gene TRBV7-8 combines with J gene TRBJ2-2; 7 positions agree with TRBD1. This CDR3 has 15 residues. Unmatched junction bases numbered 4, after V lost 2 bases and J lost 4 bases. Per germline, CDR1 SGHVS and CDR2 FQNEAQ. In DNA form, the CDR3 reads TGTGCCAGCAGCTTACGACAGGGTTTCACCGGGGAGCTGTTTTTT. It is translated as CASSLRQGFTGELFF.

The J gene is TRBJ2-7, the V gene TRBV5-6; 9 bases are shared with TRBD2. CDR3 length equals 15 residues. Trimming at V came to 3 bases and at J to 4 bases, leaving 8 bases not matched to a gene. CDR1 is SGHDT and CDR2 is YYEEEE in the germline V gene. The CDR3 DNA sequence: TGTGCCAGCAGCTCCCGACTAAGCGGGAGGTACGAGCAGTACTTC. This gives the protein CASSSRLSGRYEQYF.

The rearrangement joins TRBV5-1 to TRBJ2-1, with TRBD2 matching 11 bases. CDR1 SGHRS and CDR2 YFSETQ come from the germline V gene. V lost 3 bases to trimming and J lost 5 bases; unmatched junction nucleotides: 1. This CDR3 is built from 14 residues. Written as DNA, the CDR3 is TGCGCCAGCAGCTCGGGACTAGCGGACAATGAGCAGTTCTTC. Translated: CASSSGLADNEQFF. Variable domain in full (rest from reference TRBV5-1 and TRBJ2-1): KAGVTQTPRYLIKTRGQQVTLSCSPISGHRSVSWYQQTPGQGLQFLFEYFSETQRNKGNFPGRFSGRQFSNSRSEMNVSTLELGDSALYLCASSSGLADNEQFFGPGTRLTVL.

The count of this clone is one. The V call is TRBV19, the J call TRBJ1-2, with D possibly being TRBD1 (6 bases). Germline V gene lookup returns CDR1 LNHDA and CDR2 SQIVND (reference sequence). V lost 5 bases to trimming and J lost 7 bases, with 20 bases between them. CDR3 length: 15 residues. CDR3 nucleotide sequence: TGTGCCAGTAGTGCCGGGATAGGGGGTGGCATTGGCTACACCTTC. Amino acids: CASSAGIGGGIGYTF.

The genes are TRBV28 and TRBJ2-5; D is perhaps TRBD1 (6 bases). Germline loops: CDR1 MDHEN, CDR2 SYDVKM. The CDR3 consists of 17 residues. Trimming shortened V by 5 bases and J by 4 bases, and 23 bases separated the two germline ends. The DNA for the CDR3 is TGTGCCAGCAGTCCTCACCCCTCGGACAGTATGCTAGAGACCCAGTACTTC. This translates into CASSPHPSDSMLETQYF.

The chain links TRBV11-3 to TRBJ2-1, with 7 bases identical to TRBD2. The CDR3 contains 14 residues. CDR1 and CDR2 from the germline V gene are SGHNT and YENEEA. V gave up 1 base and J gave up 4 bases; unmatched junction bases: 1. The CDR3 protein is CASSLAGGYNEQFF. CDR3 nucleotides: TGTGCCAGCAGCTTAGCGGGAGGATACAATGAGCAGTTCTTC.

This chain links TRBV27 with TRBJ2-1; no definite D call. Trimming pared 5 bases from V and 0 bases from J, leaving 20 bases between. In germline, CDR1 is MNHEY, CDR2 SMNVEV (reference sequence). This CDR3 is 18 amino acids long. The CDR3 region has the DNA TGTGCCAGCAGTCAACTCGCGGCGGAAGGTAGCTCCTACAATGAGCAGTTCTTC. This sequence encodes CASSQLAAEGSSYNEQFF.

A word on this clone: Germline and junction disagree at one end, which may indicate a read error. Other DNA sequences in the same sample also yield this CDR3. Here the CDR3 DNA reads TGTGCCAGCAGCGTAACTAGCGGGAGTACAGATACGCAGTATTTT. Encoded protein: CASSVTSGSTDTQYF. This chain links TRBV7-3 with TRBJ2-3; 11 bases match TRBD2. CDR1 and CDR2 (germline): SGHTA, FQGTGA. CDR3 length equals 15 residues.

A single count supports this clone. The chain joins TRBV28 to TRBJ1-4, with D maybe TRBD1 (6 bases). CDR1 MDHEN and CDR2 SYDVKM come from the germline V gene. CDR3 length: 14 residues. With 6 bases removed from V and 7 bases from J, the gap between germline ends came to 15 bases. The CDR3 here is CASRQTGFGEKLFF. CDR3 bases: TGTGCCAGCAGGCAGACAGGCTTTGGTGAAAAACTGTTTTTT.

The chain has TRBV5-4 and TRBJ2-7; 11 bases line up with TRBD2. The CDR3 sequence is 17 residues long. Germline V gives CDR1 SGHNT, CDR2 YYREEE (reference sequence). Trimming cost V 0 bases and J 3 bases; bases outside gene matches: 8. Written as DNA, the CDR3 is TGTGCCAGCAGCTTGGTAAAACTAGCGGGAGTAGGCTACGAGCAGTACTTC. Residues: CASSLVKLAGVGYEQYF.

J is TRBJ2-7 and V is TRBV30; 9 bases align to TRBD2. Trimming cost V 1 base and J 3 bases; bases outside gene matches: 10. Germline V gives CDR1 GTSNPN, CDR2 SVGIG (reference sequence). This CDR3 contains 16 residues. The CDR3 loop reads CAWSDLAGSSFYEQYF. CDR3 nucleotide sequence: TGTGCCTGGAGTGATCTAGCGGGATCCTCGTTCTACGAGCAGTACTTC. Filled out from reference TRBV30 and TRBJ2-7, the complete variable domain reads SQTIHQWPATLVQPVGSPLSLECTVEGTSNPNLYWYRQAAGRGLQLLFYSVGIGQISSEVPQNLSASRPQDRQFILSSKKLLLSDSGFYLCAWSDLAGSSFYEQYFGPGTRLTVT.

V usage is TRBV7-9 and J usage is TRBJ2-5; 10 bases agree with TRBD2. The ends lost 8 bases at V and 2 bases at J; junction bases unmatched: 8. Germline V gene sequence: CDR1 SEHNR, CDR2 FQNEAQ (reference sequence). This CDR3 is built from 15 residues. This chain's CDR3 is CASVPRTSGQETQYF. DNA for the CDR3: TGTGCCAGCGTCCCCCGGACTAGCGGTCAAGAGACCCAGTACTTC.

This clone was counted a single time. The chain uses TRBV4-2 and TRBJ1-2, with TRBD1 identical over 11 bases. V shed 4 bases, J shed 8 bases, and the junction held 15 bases outside the gene matches. The CDR3 length is 17 residues. The germline gives CDR1 LGHNA, CDR2 YNFKEQ. CDR3 coding DNA: TGTGCCAGCAGCCCAGACGGTAGGACAGGGGGCGCTGAGGGCTACACCTTC. Encoded protein: CASSPDGRTGGAEGYTF.

The chain has TRBV5-1 and TRBJ2-2, with TRBD2 identical over 12 bases. The V gene's germline CDR1 is SGHRS and CDR2 YFSETQ. Germline trimming cut 3 bases from V and 2 bases from J; bases unmatched to any gene: 8. This CDR3 is 18 amino acids long. The CDR3 nucleotides are TGCGCCAGCAGCTCCAGACTAGCGGGAGCATCAAACACCGGGGAGCTGTTTTTT. Encoded protein: CASSSRLAGASNTGELFF.

This chain links TRBV7-2 with TRBJ2-3; no reliable D call. The V end was cut by 0 bases, the J end by 4 bases, with 8 bases between. The CDR3 has 14 residues. Germline V gives CDR1 SGHTA, CDR2 FQGNSA. The CDR3 sequence: CASSLALVADTQYF. CDR3 DNA sequence: TGTGCCAGCAGCTTAGCGCTCGTAGCAGATACGCAGTATTTT.

The CDR3, as DNA: TGCGCCAGCAGCCATGAGGGGGCAGACCTATCCTACGAGCAGTACTTC. This sequence encodes CASSHEGADLSYEQYF. V and J are TRBV4-1 and TRBJ2-7, with 7 bases matching TRBD1. J was trimmed by 1 base and V by 3 bases; bases with no gene match: 9. The length of the CDR3 is 16 residues. Germline V gene lookup returns CDR1 MGHRA and CDR2 YSYEKL.

V gene TRBV19 combines with J gene TRBJ1-2; D call uncertain. Trimming took off 3 bases at V and 1 base at J, with 6 bases between the two ends. The germline V gene encodes CDR1 LNHDA and CDR2 SQIVND (reference sequence). This CDR3 has 13 amino acids. CDR3 sequence (DNA): TGTGCCAGTAGTATTTACAGTAACTATGGCTACACCTTC. It yields the protein CASSIYSNYGYTF.

The chain has TRBV28 and TRBJ1-4; possibly TRBD1 for D (6 bases). Germline CDR1 is MDHEN and CDR2 is SYDVKM. V shed 2 bases and J shed 7 bases, with 17 bases lying between them. The CDR3 runs to 16 residues. The CDR3 reads CASSLQATGLSEKLFF. The CDR3 bases are TGTGCCAGCAGTTTACAGGCTACAGGGTTGAGTGAAAAACTGTTTTTT.

This clone was recorded only once. The rearrangement links TRBV11-3 to TRBJ1-1; 7 nucleotides align to TRBD1. V gave up 1 base and J gave up 4 bases; unmatched junction bases: 6. CDR3 length: 15 amino acids. Germline V gene data show CDR1 as SGHNT and CDR2 as YENEEA. CDR3 coding DNA: TGTGCCAGCAGCTTAGGTGGAGGGGGCGGCACTGAAGCTTTCTTT. Residues: CASSLGGGGGTEAFF.

Remarks on this clone: At one end, the junction sequence differs from germline, possibly due to a read error. The CDR3 spells CASSASGEGALLF. DNA of the CDR3: TGCGCCAGCAGTGCCTCGGGGGAGGGAGCGCTGCTCTTC. The chain combines TRBV10-1 with TRBJ2-1; 7 bases match TRBD2. CDR1 WNHNN and CDR2 SYGVQD come from the germline V gene (reference sequence). The length of the CDR3 is 13 residues.

V is TRBV6-5 and J is TRBJ2-1, with D tentatively TRBD2 (5 bases). The CDR3 extends over 15 amino acids. V lost 7 bases to trimming and J lost 0 bases, with 13 bases between them. Germline V gives CDR1 MNHEY, CDR2 SVGAGI. CDR3: CASTSKGSSYNEQFF. As DNA, the CDR3 is TGTGCCAGCACCAGTAAAGGGAGCTCCTACAATGAGCAGTTCTTC.

V is TRBV6-6 and J is TRBJ1-5; the D is unclear. The CDR3 spans 16 residues. V was shortened by 2 bases and J by 1 base, with 12 bases between the two germline ends. CDR1 and CDR2 (germline): MNHNY, SVGAGI (reference sequence). CDR3 in amino acids: CASSYGRGRSNQPQHF. CDR3 DNA: TGTGCCAGCAGTTACGGAAGAGGGAGAAGCAATCAGCCCCAGCATTTT.

This clone was seen more than once but under ten times. The chain employs TRBV5-1 and TRBJ2-7, with D possibly being TRBD1 (6 bases). Trimming pared 2 bases from V and 2 bases from J, leaving 14 bases between. Germline loops: CDR1 SGHRS, CDR2 YFSETQ. The CDR3 is 15 amino acids. The CDR3 DNA reads TGCGCCAGCAGCTTACAGGGCCTTCAAGCCTACGAGCAGTACTTC. Translated, it gives CASSLQGLQAYEQYF.